This T cell receptor beta chain was sequenced for a study of T cell repertoires in cytomegalovirus infection. Study-wide findings and caveats: Summed public TCR beta family frequency identified CMV carriers bearing the relevant HLA.

Concerning this clonotype: The antigen remains undetermined.

The V gene lost 3 bases and the J gene lost 4 bases, with 12 bases spanning the gap. CDR1 and CDR2 from the germline V gene are SGHNT and YYREEE (reference sequence). The CDR3 runs 14 residues. TCRdb recomputed calls from the reads with MiXCR, one row per CDR3 protein. This sample yields hundreds of thousands of distinct CDR3 sequences, of which 15% to 20% are seen a single time; less than 9.5% belongs to the top ten. The chain carries TRBV5-4 and TRBJ2-3; maybe TRBD2 (6 bases). The specimen sequenced was PBMCs. The clonotype comes from a human donor in good health (CMV status not recorded). Some clones in this sample may be carry-over from other donors' samples. CDR3 coding DNA: TGTGCCAGCAGCTCCCCGGGGGTTGCAGATACGCAGTATTTT. Translating it yields CASSSPGVADTQYF. Using reference TRBV5-4 and TRBJ2-3 for the parts outside the CDR3, the full variable domain is ETGVTQSPTHLIKTRGQQVTLRCSSQSGHNTVSWYQQALGQGPQFIFQYYREEENGRGNFPPRFSGLQFPNYSSELNVNALELDDSALYLCASSSPGVADTQYFGPGTRLTVL.